This TCR beta chain was observed in a study of cytomegalovirus exposure and HLA in healthy donors. PCR primers comprised 60 Vbeta and 13 Jbeta primers. TCRdb keeps only in-frame clones here, not all; method: immunoSEQ multiplex PCR. Of 150,000 to 200,000 clones listed, over 75% are singletons. On this clone: The antigen remains undetermined.

V was clipped by 2 bases and J by 1 base, with 5 bases between them. The CDR3 runs 13 residues. Germline loops: CDR1 SGHTA, CDR2 FQGNSA. The study, taken as a whole, reports: The majority of CMV-associated TCR beta chains were reported as apparently HLA-restricted in a later analysis. Cytomegalovirus-associated status was assigned to about 160 TCR beta chains.

At collection, donors were nominally healthy, but unrecorded immune exposures were probable. Not recorded for this donor was the CMV serostatus. The TCR originated in a human donor in good health. V gene TRBV7-2 combines with J gene TRBJ1-1, with D unclear. Sequencing used PBMCs. In DNA, the CDR3 is TGTGCCAGCAGCTTATATCGGAACACTGAAGCTTTCTTT. Translated: CASSLYRNTEAFF.